The next 19 T cell receptor beta chains were all read from a single sample in a study of T-cell memory formation after mild COVID-19. Via MiXCR, TCRdb re-called the 5' RACE reads, giving one row per CDR3 protein. The data hold approximately 150,000 distinct CDR3 sequences, with approximately 5.7% observed a single time. Sequenced material: PBMCs or a T cell subset sorted from them (not recorded which). The receptors stem from an adult woman who had mild COVID-19 (a few samples of this study predate the infection). Cell type and time point are not known.

The chain is built from TRBV20-1 and TRBJ1-2, with 9 bases that match TRBD1. The trim removed 3 bases at V and 5 bases at J, leaving 4 bases unmatched. The V gene's germline CDR1 is DFQATT and CDR2 SNEGSKA (reference sequence). This CDR3 spans 13 amino acids. As DNA, the CDR3 is TGCAGTGCTAGTGGGGACAGGGCTTATGGCTACACCTTC. Translation gives CSASGDRAYGYTF.

This clonotype was picked up one time. CDR3 sequence reads: CASTPGLLYEQYV. The DNA for the CDR3 is TGTGCCAGCACACCGGGACTACTCTACGAGCAGTACGTC. This chain uses TRBV6-2 or TRBV6-3 with TRBJ2-7, with 7 bases fitting TRBD2. V lost 7 bases, J lost 3 bases, and 6 bases stayed unmatched. The CDR3 loop spans 13 amino acids. Germline lookup yields CDR1 MNHEY and CDR2 SVGEGT.

This clonotype showed up just a few times. The CDR3 DNA reads TGTGCCAGCAGCTTAGGTCTCTCCTACGAGCAGTACTTC. Residues: CASSLGLSYEQYF. The chain couples TRBV7-6 to TRBJ2-7; D ambiguous. Trimming left V 1 base short and J 0 bases short, with 4 bases between. Germline assignment: CDR1 SGHVS and CDR2 FNYEAQ. The CDR3 totals 13 residues. The full variable domain, completed using reference TRBV7-6 and TRBJ2-7, is GAGVSQSPRYKVTKRGQDVALRCDPISGHVSLYWYRQALGQGPEFLTYFNYEAQQDKSGLPNDRFSAERPEGSISTLTIQRTEQRDSAMYRCASSLGLSYEQYFGPGTRLTVT.

This clonotype was counted at least ten times. The CDR3 here is CASSSRGLAGLYTGELFF. The CDR3 region has the DNA TGTGCCAGCAGCTCCAGAGGACTAGCGGGGTTGTACACCGGGGAGCTGTTTTTT. J is TRBJ2-2 and V is TRBV5-6; 12 positions agree with TRBD2. V lost 3 bases, J lost 3 bases, and 9 bases stayed unmatched. The CDR3 runs to 18 residues. The germline gives CDR1 SGHDT, CDR2 YYEEEE.

This clonotype turned up a few times. The chain recombines TRBV29-1 with TRBJ1-2, with D unclear. Deletions cut 1 base from V and 5 bases from J, with 8 bases between. The length of the CDR3 is 12 residues. Germline values: CDR1 SQVTM, CDR2 ANQGSEA. This CDR3 is CSVEVAGYGYTF. For the CDR3, the DNA is TGCAGCGTTGAAGTGGCCGGATATGGCTACACCTTC.

This clonotype was seen a few times. The rearrangement joins TRBV19 to TRBJ1-1; tentative D call: TRBD1 (6 bases). The CDR3 sequence is 12 residues long. Germline V lookup: CDR1 LNHDA, CDR2 SQIVND (reference sequence). Trimming took 3 bases from V and 7 from J, leaving 9 bases between them. CDR3 sequence reads: CASSIGQFEAFF. For the CDR3, the DNA is TGTGCCAGTAGTATCGGACAGTTTGAAGCTTTCTTT. Filled out from reference TRBV19 and TRBJ1-1, the complete variable domain reads DGGITQSPKYLFRKEGQNVTLSCEQNLNHDAMYWYRQDPGQGLRLIYYSQIVNDFQKGDIAEGYSVSREKKESFPLTVTSAQKNPTAFYLCASSIGQFEAFFGQGTRLTVV.

V gene TRBV4-1 combines with J gene TRBJ2-5; a weak D match, TRBD1 (5 bases). Germline V gene lookup returns CDR1 MGHRA and CDR2 YSYEKL. CDR3 size: 13 residues. V lost 5 bases to trimming and J lost 7 bases, with 14 bases between them. This CDR3 reads CASSKDTLGTQYF. CDR3 in DNA: TGCGCCAGCAGCAAGGACACCCTCGGGACCCAGTACTTC.

The chain has TRBV7-9 and TRBJ2-4; D is undetermined. There are 14 residues in the CDR3. The V end was cut by 2 bases, the J end by 7 bases, with 12 bases between. Looked up from germline, CDR1 is SEHNR and CDR2 is FQNEAQ (reference sequence). In DNA, the CDR3 is TGTGCCAGCAGCTTAACATGGCGGTCGAACATTCAGTACTTC. Its translation is CASSLTWRSNIQYF.

V and J are TRBV19 and TRBJ1-4; tentative D call: TRBD1 (6 bases). This CDR3 spans 14 amino acids. Looked up from germline, CDR1 is LNHDA and CDR2 is SQIVND (reference sequence). Trimming left V 6 bases short and J 5 bases short, with 13 bases between. The CDR3 DNA follows: TGTGCCAGTAGATCCGGGACATGGAATGAAAAACTGTTTTTT. Translating it yields CASRSGTWNEKLFF.

The J gene is TRBJ1-5, the V gene TRBV7-3, with TRBD1 as a possible D gene (5 bases). Trimming left V 1 base short and J 4 bases short, with 14 bases between. The CDR3 totals 16 residues. Germline values: CDR1 SGHTA, CDR2 FQGTGA. CDR3: CASSLKGKRGNQPQHF. CDR3 DNA: TGTGCCAGCAGCTTAAAAGGGAAACGGGGGAATCAGCCCCAGCATTTT.

This clonotype was seen more than once but under ten times. This chain joins TRBV9 and TRBJ2-2; 8 bases fit TRBD2. This CDR3 contains 16 residues. V dropped 0 bases and J dropped 5; count of bases not matched to a gene: 6. CDR1 SGDLS and CDR2 YYNGEE come from the germline V gene. Here the CDR3 DNA reads TGTGCCAGCAGCGTAGCGGACGGGAGGGTAACCGGGGAGCTGTTTTTT. Amino acids: CASSVADGRVTGELFF.

There are a few counts of this clonotype. This chain connects TRBV7-9 to TRBJ2-7, with TRBD1 matching over 10 bases. Germline trimming cut 5 bases from V and 5 bases from J; bases unmatched to any gene: 6. The CDR3 is made up of 14 amino acids. Per the germline V gene, CDR1 is SEHNR and CDR2 is FQNEAQ (reference sequence). DNA of the CDR3: TGTGCCAGCAGCCAACCGGGACAGGGGAACGAGCAGTACTTC. Residues: CASSQPGQGNEQYF.

A few counts support this clonotype. V is TRBV12-3 or TRBV12-4 and J is TRBJ2-1; 8 bases fit TRBD2. The CDR3 runs 15 residues. Unmatched junction bases numbered 6, after V lost 0 bases and J lost 8 bases. CDR3 nucleotide sequence: TGTGCCAGCAGTTTAGCTAGCGGGGTTATCGATGAGCAGTTCTTC. Amino acids: CASSLASGVIDEQFF.

The chain recombines TRBV12-3 or TRBV12-4 with TRBJ1-5; possibly TRBD1 for D (5 bases). The germline V and J ends were trimmed by 2 bases and 2 bases, with 10 bases remaining between them. The CDR3 runs to 15 residues. The CDR3 here is CASSLRGVRNQPQHF. CDR3 in DNA: TGTGCCAGCAGTTTAAGAGGGGTCCGCAATCAGCCCCAGCATTTT.

This clonotype was picked up many times. The V and J genes are TRBV29-1 and TRBJ2-1; D is uncertain. Germline V gene lookup returns CDR1 SQVTM and CDR2 ANQGSEA. Trimming removed 5 bases from V and 0 bases from J, with 5 bases in between. This CDR3 is built from 12 residues. For the CDR3, the DNA is TGCAGCGTTCTCAGCTCCTACAATGAGCAGTTCTTC. This sequence encodes CSVLSSYNEQFF.

This clonotype was counted ten times or more. The chain employs TRBV5-1 and TRBJ2-7; 9 bases match TRBD2. This CDR3 has 16 residues. CDR1 and CDR2 from the germline V gene are SGHRS and YFSETQ. Trimming took 2 bases from V and 6 from J; bases not matched to a gene: 12. The DNA of the CDR3 is TGCGCCAGCAGCTTCTCCCCGACTAGCGGAGGAGGCGAGCAGTACTTC. This codes for CASSFSPTSGGGEQYF. Full variable domain (rest looked up from reference TRBV5-1 and TRBJ2-7): KAGVTQTPRYLIKTRGQQVTLSCSPISGHRSVSWYQQTPGQGLQFLFEYFSETQRNKGNFPGRFSGRQFSNSRSEMNVSTLELGDSALYLCASSFSPTSGGGEQYFGPGTRLTVT.

A few counts support this clonotype. J is TRBJ2-5 and V is TRBV4-1; a weak D match, TRBD2 (5 bases). CDR1 is MGHRA, CDR2 YSYEKL, per germline. The V gene lost 1 base and the J gene lost 4 bases, with 13 bases spanning the gap. The CDR3 is made up of 15 amino acids. CDR3 protein: CASSQVEGVRETQYF. CDR3 bases: TGCGCCAGCAGCCAAGTTGAGGGTGTCCGAGAGACCCAGTACTTC.

This clonotype was counted many times. The chain couples TRBV7-2 to TRBJ2-5, with a weak D call TRBD2 (6 bases). This CDR3 contains 12 residues. Looked up from germline, CDR1 is SGHTA and CDR2 is FQGNSA. V gave up 0 bases and J gave up 7 bases, with 6 bases separating them. CDR3 sequence (DNA): TGTGCCAGCAGCTTAGCGGGAGGGACCCAGTACTTC. This sequence encodes CASSLAGGTQYF.

This clonotype was picked up a small number of times. The rearrangement links TRBV15 to TRBJ2-5; 9 bases agree with TRBD1. CDR1 and CDR2 (germline): LNHNV, YYDKDF (reference sequence). V was clipped by 3 bases and J by 7 bases; unmatched bases: 12. CDR3 size: 16 residues. The chain's CDR3 is CATSRGGTGKVGTQYF. CDR3 nucleotide sequence: TGTGCCACCAGCAGGGGCGGGACAGGGAAGGTTGGGACCCAGTACTTC.